This entry concerns a single TCR beta chain. This sample was included in a study of blood T cell repertoires in COVID-19. Assay: immunoSEQ multiplex PCR; the TCRdb copy retains only in-frame clones and omits some. In the table there are roughly 60,000 clones, roughly four fifths of which are singletons. The material sequenced was peripheral blood. The receptor was isolated from a man aged 80 or over with acute or convalescent COVID-19.

The CDR3 spells CASSPSSQGPQETQYF. Here the CDR3 DNA reads TGTGCCAGCTCACCATCGAGCCAGGGGCCCCAAGAGACCCAGTACTTC. The chain carries TRBV18 and TRBJ2-5; tentatively, D is TRBD1 (6 bases). The CDR3 has 16 amino acids. V gave up 2 bases and J gave up 1 base, with 14 bases separating them. Germline CDR1 and CDR2: KGHSH and LQKENI. Together with reference TRBV18 and TRBJ2-5, the CDR3 gives the full variable domain: NAGVMQNPRHLVRRRGQEARLRCSPMKGHSHVYWYRQLPEEGLKFMVYLQKENIIDESGMPKERFSAEFPKEGPSILRIQQVVRGDSAAYFCASSPSSQGPQETQYFGPGTRLLVL.